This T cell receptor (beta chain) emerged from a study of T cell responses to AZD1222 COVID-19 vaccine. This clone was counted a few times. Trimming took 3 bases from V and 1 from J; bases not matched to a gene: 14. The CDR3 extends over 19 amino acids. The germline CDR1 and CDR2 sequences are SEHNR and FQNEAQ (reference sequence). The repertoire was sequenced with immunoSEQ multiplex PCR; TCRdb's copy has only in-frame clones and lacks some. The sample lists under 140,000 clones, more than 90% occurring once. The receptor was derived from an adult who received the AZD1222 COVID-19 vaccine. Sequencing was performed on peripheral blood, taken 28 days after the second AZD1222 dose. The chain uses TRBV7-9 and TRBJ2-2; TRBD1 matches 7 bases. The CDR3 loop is CASSLGQYRGRLNTGELFF. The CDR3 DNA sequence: TGTGCCAGCAGCTTGGGGCAGTACAGGGGAAGATTGAACACCGGGGAGCTGTTTTTT. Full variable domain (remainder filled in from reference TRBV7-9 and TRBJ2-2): DTGVSQNPRHKITKRGQNVTFRCDPISEHNRLYWYRQTLGQGPEFLTYFQNEAQLEKSRLLSDRFSAERPKGSFSTLEIQRTEQGDSAMYLCASSLGQYRGRLNTGELFFGEGSRLTVL.